This T cell receptor (beta chain) appears in the sequencing data of a study of blood T cell repertoires in COVID-19. Overall study context: Italy, Spain and the United States were the sources of the convalescent and acute COVID-19 samples.

Measured with immunoSEQ multiplex PCR; TCRdb has only the in-frame clones, and not every one. The sample records around 130,000 clones, 90% being singletons. Trimming stripped 5 bases from V and 1 base from J, with 13 bases between. Germline lookup yields CDR1 SGHAT and CDR2 FQNNGV. CDR3 size: 15 residues. This TCR was sampled from a man over 45 with active COVID-19. The sample comprised peripheral blood. This rearrangement joins TRBV11-2 to TRBJ2-3; D ambiguous. The CDR3, as DNA: TGTGCCAGCAGCCACAACTATACCCGCACAGATACGCAGTATTTT. Its translation: CASSHNYTRTDTQYF.